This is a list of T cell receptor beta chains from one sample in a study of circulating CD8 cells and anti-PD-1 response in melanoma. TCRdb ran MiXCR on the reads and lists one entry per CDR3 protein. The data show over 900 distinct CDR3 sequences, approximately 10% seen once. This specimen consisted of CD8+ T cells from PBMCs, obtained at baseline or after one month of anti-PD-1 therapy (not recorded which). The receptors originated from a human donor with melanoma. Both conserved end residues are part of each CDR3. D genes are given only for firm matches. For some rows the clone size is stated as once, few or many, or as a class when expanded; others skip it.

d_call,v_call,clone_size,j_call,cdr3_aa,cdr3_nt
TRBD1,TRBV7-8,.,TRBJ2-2,CASSLVSGQPNTGELFF,TGTGCCAGCAGCTTGGTGTCGGGACAGCCGAACACCGGGGAGCTGTTTTTT
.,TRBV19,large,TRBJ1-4,CASSMYFGADEKLFF,TGTGCCAGTAGTATGTACTTTGGGGCAGATGAAAAACTGTTTTTT
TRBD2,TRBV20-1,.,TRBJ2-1,CSASAQRGGYNGQFF,TGCAGTGCCTCTGCCCAGCGGGGGGGGTACAATGGGCAGTTCTTC
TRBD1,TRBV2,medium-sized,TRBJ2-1,CAINKKGQGDEQFF,TGTGCCATAAACAAAAAGGGACAGGGCGATGAGCAGTTCTTC
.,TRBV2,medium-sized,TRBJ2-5,CASNLEETQYF,TGTGCCAGCAACCTAGAGGAGACCCAGTACTTC
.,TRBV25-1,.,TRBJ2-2,CASSDGWGELFF,TGTGCCAGCAGTGACGGTTGGGGGGAGCTGTTTTTT
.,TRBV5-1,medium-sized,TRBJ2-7,CASSLEGAGYEQYF,TGCGCCAGCAGCTTGGAAGGGGCAGGGTACGAGCAGTACTTC
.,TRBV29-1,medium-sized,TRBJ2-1,CSVKGRSYNEQFF,TGCAGCGTTAAGGGACGGTCCTACAATGAGCAGTTCTTC
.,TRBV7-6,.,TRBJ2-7,CASSLDPAYEQYF,TGTGCCAGCAGCTTAGATCCAGCCTACGAGCAGTACTTC
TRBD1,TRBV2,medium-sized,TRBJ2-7,CASRGQGFEQYF,TGTGCCAGCAGGGGACAGGGTTTCGAGCAGTACTTC
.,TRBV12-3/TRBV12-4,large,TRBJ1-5,CAVGQYSNQPQHF,TGTGCCGTAGGGCAATATAGCAATCAGCCCCAGCATTTT
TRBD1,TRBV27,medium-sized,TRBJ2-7,CASSSPFGRGTYEQYF,TGTGCCAGCAGTTCCCCATTCGGCAGGGGGACCTACGAGCAGTACTTC
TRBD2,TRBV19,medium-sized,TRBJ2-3,CASSSTSGGVYTQYF,TGTGCCAGTAGTAGCACTAGCGGGGGGGTCTATACGCAGTATTTT
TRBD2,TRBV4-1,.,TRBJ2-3,CASSQVLASPDTQYF,TGTGCCAGCAGCCAAGTACTAGCGTCTCCAGATACGCAGTATTTT
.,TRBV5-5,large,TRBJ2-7,CASSPNTNPVFEQYF,TGTGCCAGCAGCCCGAACACGAACCCCGTTTTCGAGCAGTACTTC
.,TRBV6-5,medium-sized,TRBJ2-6,CASSGARAVPYSGANVLTF,TGTGCCAGCAGTGGGGCCAGGGCGGTTCCTTACTCTGGGGCCAACGTCCTGACTTTC
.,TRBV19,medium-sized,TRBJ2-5,CASSQRLVYQETQYF,TGTGCCAGTAGCCAAAGACTGGTGTACCAAGAGACCCAGTACTTC
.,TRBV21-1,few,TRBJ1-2,CASSKAREGALSYGYTF,TGTGCCAGCAGCAAAGCGCGAGAGGGGGCTTTATCCTATGGCTACACCTTC
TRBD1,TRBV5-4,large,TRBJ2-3,CASSGGTGAIDTQYF,TGTGCCAGCAGCGGGGGGACAGGGGCTATAGATACGCAGTATTTT
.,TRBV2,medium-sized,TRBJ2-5,CASSDHRGETQYF,TGTGCCAGCAGTGACCATAGGGGAGAGACCCAGTACTTC
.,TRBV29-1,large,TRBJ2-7,CSVEGGHLGGEQYF,TGCAGCGTTGAGGGGGGACACTTGGGAGGCGAGCAGTACTTC
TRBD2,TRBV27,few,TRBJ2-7,CASTARGLAGVEEQYF,TGTGCCAGCACCGCAAGGGGTCTAGCGGGAGTCGAGGAGCAGTACTTC
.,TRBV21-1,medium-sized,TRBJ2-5,CASSTQETGDQETQYF,TGTGCCAGCAGCACCCAAGAGACAGGCGACCAAGAGACCCAGTACTTC
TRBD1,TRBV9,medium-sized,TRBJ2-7,CASSEGTAYEQYF,TGTGCCAGCAGCGAGGGGACAGCCTACGAGCAGTACTTC
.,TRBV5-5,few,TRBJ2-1,CAGLEGLSSYNEQFF,TGTGCCGGTTTAGAGGGACTGAGCTCCTACAATGAGCAGTTCTTC
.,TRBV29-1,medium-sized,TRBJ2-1,CSVEVQHRLKEQFF,TGCAGCGTTGAAGTTCAGCACCGGTTGAAGGAGCAGTTCTTC
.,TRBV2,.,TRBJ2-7,CASRETGTFYEQYF,TGTGCCAGCAGGGAAACAGGGACCTTCTACGAGCAGTACTTC
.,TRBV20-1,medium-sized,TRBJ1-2,CSARYHSLDYTF,TGCAGTGCTAGATATCACAGTCTGGACTACACCTTC
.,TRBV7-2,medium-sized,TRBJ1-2,CASSPMGLLANYGYTF,TGTGCCAGCAGCCCGATGGGGCTGCTAGCTAACTATGGCTACACCTTC
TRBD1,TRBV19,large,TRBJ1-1,CASSIWTGGVTEAFF,TGTGCCAGTAGTATCTGGACAGGGGGTGTCACTGAAGCTTTCTTT
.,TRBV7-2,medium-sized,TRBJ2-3,CASESVTGSTDTQYF,TGTGCCAGCGAGTCGGTGACAGGTAGCACAGATACGCAGTATTTT
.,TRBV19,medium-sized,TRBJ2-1,CASSIVLLGDRYNEQFF,TGTGCCAGTAGTATAGTCCTACTAGGAGATCGGTACAATGAGCAGTTCTTC
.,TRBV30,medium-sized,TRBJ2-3,CAWAGTNTDTQYF,TGTGCCTGGGCCGGGACCAACACAGATACGCAGTATTTT
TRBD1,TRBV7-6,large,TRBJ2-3,CASSLGTGTDTQYF,TGTGCCAGCAGCCTCGGGACAGGCACAGATACGCAGTATTTT
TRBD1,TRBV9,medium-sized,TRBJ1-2,CASSRPSDRDYGYTF,TGTGCCAGCAGCCGCCCATCCGACAGGGACTATGGCTACACCTTC
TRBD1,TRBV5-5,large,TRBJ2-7,CASSGTDYEQYF,TGTGCCAGCAGTGGGACAGACTACGAGCAGTACTTC
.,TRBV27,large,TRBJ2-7,CASSAYTESYEQYF,TGTGCCAGCAGTGCCTATACAGAGTCCTACGAGCAGTACTTC
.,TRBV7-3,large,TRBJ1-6,CASSLFPQIGNSPLHF,TGTGCCAGCAGCTTATTCCCTCAAATCGGGAATTCACCCCTCCACTTT
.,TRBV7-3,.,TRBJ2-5,CASSEGDNLETQYF,TGTGCCAGCTCGGAGGGGGACAACCTAGAGACCCAGTACTTC
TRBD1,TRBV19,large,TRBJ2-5,CASRTGPYQETQYF,TGTGCCAGTCGGACAGGACCGTACCAAGAGACCCAGTACTTC